This T cell receptor (beta chain) was retrieved from a study of vaccination effects on CD4 cells after COVID-19. A word on this clone: Its antigen is unknown.

Viral peptide pools were used in the ViraFEST assay to expand antigen-specific CD4+ T cells, and sequencing came afterward. Isolating CD4+ T cells followed approximately 11 days of culture. People in the vaccine group had not been infected with SARS-CoV-2 before, and their nucleocapsid antibodies were negative. TCRdb's copy holds only in-frame clones and misses some; the assay was immunoSEQ multiplex PCR. This sample carries tens of thousands of clones, around 72% of them seen once, and the ten largest clones take roughly 25%. Losses at the gene ends were 1 base for V and 2 bases for J; bases not matched to a gene: 5. CDR1 and CDR2 from the germline V gene are SGHDT and YYEEEE. CDR3 size: 17 residues.

Sequencing was performed on CD4+ T cells from PBMCs cultured with HCoV-NL63 spike peptides, taken before COVID-19 vaccination. This chain links TRBV5-6 with TRBJ1-6, with 8 positions matching TRBD1. This receptor was identified in a human donor who received a COVID-19 vaccine. For the CDR3, the DNA is TGTGCCAGCAGCTTGACACAGGGGGGTGCCTATAATTCACCCCTCCACTTT. Encoded protein: CASSLTQGGAYNSPLHF.